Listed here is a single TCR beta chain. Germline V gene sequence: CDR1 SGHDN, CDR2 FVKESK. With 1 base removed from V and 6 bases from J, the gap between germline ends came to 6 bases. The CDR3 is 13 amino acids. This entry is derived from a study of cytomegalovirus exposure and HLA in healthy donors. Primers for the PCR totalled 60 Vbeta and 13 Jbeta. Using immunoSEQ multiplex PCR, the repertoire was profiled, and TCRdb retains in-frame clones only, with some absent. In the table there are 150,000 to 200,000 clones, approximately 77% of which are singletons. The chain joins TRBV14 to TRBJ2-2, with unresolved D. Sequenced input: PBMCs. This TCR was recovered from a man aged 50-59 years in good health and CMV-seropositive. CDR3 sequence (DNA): TGTGCCAGCAGCCAAGTCCGGTCCGGGGAGCTGTTTTTT. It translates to CASSQVRSGELFF. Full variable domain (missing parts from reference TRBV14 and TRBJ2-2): EAGVTQFPSHSVIEKGQTVTLRCDPISGHDNLYWYRRVMGKEIKFLLHFVKESKQDESGMPNNRFLAERTGGTYSTLKVQPAELEDSGVYFCASSQVRSGELFFGEGSRLTVL.